The clone carrying this T cell receptor (beta chain) was counted at least ten times. Antigen unknown. With a duration under 2 months, the hyperthyroidism was newly diagnosed in patients aged 18 to 65. Germline V gene sequence: CDR1 MNHEY, CDR2 SMNVEV (reference sequence). The ends were cut back, 3 bases at V and 4 bases at J, with 20 bases in the middle. This CDR3 spans 17 amino acids. These data originate in a study of T cells in Graves' hyperthyroidism and ophthalmopathy. Authors of the study amplified TCR beta CDR3 regions from RNA transcripts. With the HTBI primer set, the TCR CDR3 went through a first round of RT-PCR. TCRdb fed the multiplex PCR reads into MiXCR, producing one record per CDR3 protein. The table shows around 450,000 distinct CDR3 sequences, with approximately 14% occurring only once. Whole-study results and caveats: With a median lead of approximately six months before onset, the model predicted ophthalmopathy. The blood repertoire included most of the expanded thyroid clonotypes above 0.001.

Sample: blood. The chain recombines TRBV27 with TRBJ2-3, with D maybe TRBD2 (5 bases). The receptor's source is a woman aged 18-30 years with Graves' hyperthyroidism. The CDR3 DNA is TGTGCCAGCAGTTTCGTCCCGCTAGCTGGTACGCCAGATACGCAGTATTTT. Its protein is CASSFVPLAGTPDTQYF.